This TCR beta chain is drawn from a study of chemoradiotherapy in HPV16-positive cancers. The V end lost 5 bases, the J end lost 7 bases, and 9 bases lay between the germline ends. Germline-derived CDR1 and CDR2 are GTSNPN and SVGIG (reference sequence). The CDR3 is made up of 11 amino acids. The assay was immunoSEQ multiplex PCR, and TCRdb's table has in-frame clones only and misses some. In the table there are several thousand clones, around 80% of which are singletons. The material was obtained from a patient who underwent chemoradiotherapy. The origin of this receptor is a human donor with HPV-associated anogenital cancer. The rearrangement joins TRBV30 to TRBJ2-1, with D unresolved. The CDR3 spells CAWAALNEQFF. The CDR3 DNA reads TGTGCCTGGGCCGCCCTTAATGAGCAGTTCTTC.